The rows below give T cell receptor beta chains drawn from one sample of a study of T cell responses to AZD1222 COVID-19 vaccine. Produced via immunoSEQ multiplex PCR; TCRdb's table is partial and in-frame only. The data show about 100,000 clones, approximately 86% seen once. The specimen comprised peripheral blood, sampled on day 0 of AZD1222 vaccination. The receptors shown here come from an adult in good health. Both conserved end residues are part of each CDR3.

J gene: TRBJ1-1; V gene: TRBV12-5; CDR3 protein: CASGFWTGNEGTEAFF
J gene: TRBJ1-6; V gene: TRBV6-5; CDR3 protein: CASSYLDRGNSPLHF
J gene: TRBJ1-4; V gene: TRBV5-1; CDR3 protein: CASSVSSVNEKLFF
J gene: TRBJ1-1; V gene: TRBV5-1; CDR3 protein: CASSWTGLGTEAFF
J gene: TRBJ1-4; V gene: TRBV7-2; CDR3 protein: CASSAAGTANEKLFF
J gene: TRBJ2-6; V gene: TRBV19; CDR3 protein: CASSPDSGANVLTF
J gene: TRBJ1-5; V gene: TRBV7-9; CDR3 protein: CASSLNTDPNQPQHF
J gene: TRBJ2-2; V gene: TRBV5-4; CDR3 protein: CASSLGLGNTGELFF
J gene: TRBJ2-7; V gene: TRBV19; CDR3 protein: CASSMGQGDYEQYF
J gene: TRBJ1-1; V gene: TRBV2; CDR3 protein: CASSEVQSTEAFF
J gene: TRBJ2-7; V gene: TRBV5-6; CDR3 protein: CASSFGRTNYEQYF
J gene: TRBJ2-3; V gene: TRBV27; CDR3 protein: CASSFLLAGGVDTQYF
J gene: TRBJ1-2; V gene: TRBV4-1; CDR3 protein: CASSQDPNTNYGYTF
J gene: TRBJ2-1; V gene: TRBV11-3; CDR3 protein: CASSLDRDEQFF
J gene: TRBJ2-5; V gene: TRBV2; CDR3 protein: CASSGAREETQYF
J gene: TRBJ2-7; V gene: TRBV2; CDR3 protein: CASRMGRGPLEQYF
J gene: TRBJ2-7; V gene: TRBV7-9; CDR3 protein: CASSLWRGQGNSYEQYF
J gene: TRBJ2-2; V gene: TRBV6-4; CDR3 protein: CASRTSGATGELFF
J gene: TRBJ2-2; V gene: TRBV6-1; CDR3 protein: CASSATPGQTFANTGELFF
J gene: TRBJ2-1; V gene: TRBV2; CDR3 protein: CASSVGTGVYNEQFF
J gene: TRBJ1-6; V gene: TRBV11-2; CDR3 protein: CASSLVSGASPLHF
J gene: TRBJ2-5; V gene: TRBV12-5; CDR3 protein: CASGLEGYQETQYF
J gene: TRBJ1-1; V gene: TRBV5-1; CDR3 protein: CASSLGQAAWDTEAFF
J gene: TRBJ2-3; V gene: TRBV4-2; CDR3 protein: CASSQESDTQYF
J gene: TRBJ2-1; V gene: TRBV5-4; CDR3 protein: CASSPGTSGRLVYEQFF
J gene: TRBJ2-7; V gene: TRBV11-2; CDR3 protein: CASSRVGYEQYF
J gene: TRBJ1-2; V gene: TRBV7-8; CDR3 protein: CASSLDDRGRYGYTF
J gene: TRBJ1-1; V gene: TRBV9; CDR3 protein: CASSDDGTVMNTEAFF
J gene: TRBJ2-3; V gene: TRBV6-5; CDR3 protein: CASNGPGTDTQYF
J gene: TRBJ1-1; V gene: TRBV11-3; CDR3 protein: CASSKISENTEAFF
J gene: TRBJ2-3; V gene: TRBV7-6; CDR3 protein: CASSPAIESTDTQYF
J gene: TRBJ1-5; V gene: TRBV19; CDR3 protein: CASSRAGGNQPQHF
J gene: TRBJ1-3; V gene: TRBV29-1; CDR3 protein: CSVMGGASPGNTIYF
J gene: TRBJ2-7; V gene: TRBV5-5; CDR3 protein: CASSRTGGASYEQYF
J gene: TRBJ2-7; V gene: TRBV7-9; CDR3 protein: CASSLGGGASEQYF
J gene: TRBJ2-3; V gene: TRBV4-1; CDR3 protein: CASSQTLYTADGEDTQYF
J gene: TRBJ1-1; V gene: TRBV19; CDR3 protein: CASFDGMNTEAFF
J gene: TRBJ1-1; V gene: TRBV2; CDR3 protein: CASSYRGPGTEAFF
J gene: TRBJ1-1; V gene: TRBV9; CDR3 protein: CASSVAGSNTEAFF